Following are 16 T cell receptor beta chains from one sample sequenced in a study of human T cells and chemical hapten exposure. TCRdb fed the RACE reads into MiXCR, producing one record per CDR3 protein. The sample shows about 99,000 distinct CDR3 sequences, around an eighth of them seen only once. Regarding time point: patch test 1, 2 weeks after DPC sensitization. The treatment here: therapeutic diphenylcyclopropenone sensitization with weekly scalp DPC. The starting material was whole blood, obtained in connection with sensitization to the hapten diphenylcyclopropenone (DPC). These receptors all come from a woman in her forties with alopecia areata. Some clones in this sample may be carry-over from other donors' samples.

This chain joins TRBV12-3 or TRBV12-4 and TRBJ1-2; maybe TRBD1 (6 bases). Trimming stripped 3 bases from V and 3 bases from J, with 11 bases between. CDR3 length equals 14 residues. The CDR3 protein is CASSFGGGDYGYTF. CDR3 DNA sequence: TGTGCCAGCAGTTTTGGCGGGGGCGACTATGGCTACACCTTC.

This clonotype appeared many times. This chain connects TRBV29-1 to TRBJ2-7; D is possibly TRBD1 (7 bases). With 0 bases removed from V and 4 bases from J, the gap between germline ends came to 16 bases. Looked up from germline, CDR1 is SQVTM and CDR2 is ANQGSEA. The CDR3 loop spans 15 amino acids. CDR3 in DNA: TGCAGCGTTGAAGATCGGGCCAGGGGGAGGTACGAGCAGTACTTC. This translates into CSVEDRARGRYEQYF.

This clonotype showed up just a few times. The CDR3 spells CASSSPGQGHYGYTF. The CDR3 nucleotides are TGTGCCAGCAGTTCCCCGGGACAGGGACACTATGGCTACACCTTC. This chain connects TRBV27 to TRBJ1-2; 9 positions match TRBD1. Looked up from germline, CDR1 is MNHEY and CDR2 is SMNVEV (reference sequence). This CDR3 contains 15 residues. Losses at the gene ends were 4 bases for V and 3 bases for J; bases not matched to a gene: 6.

In its sample, this clonotype was seen a few times. The chain has TRBV18 and TRBJ1-4; D unresolved. V was pared by 0 bases and J by 5 bases, with 7 bases between. The CDR3 is 14 amino acids. Germline assignment: CDR1 KGHSH and CDR2 LQKENI. CDR3 bases: TGTGCCAGCTCACCACCGAATAACAATGAAAAACTGTTTTTT. This encodes CASSPPNNNEKLFF.

The chain carries TRBV7-9 and TRBJ2-5, with 11 bases aligning to TRBD1. The CDR3 totals 15 residues. Trimming at V came to 4 bases and at J to 3 bases, leaving 4 bases not matched to a gene. The germline V gene encodes CDR1 SEHNR and CDR2 FQNEAQ (reference sequence). CDR3 sequence: CASSYGQGAKETQYF. The CDR3 DNA sequence: TGTGCCAGCAGCTACGGACAGGGGGCGAAAGAGACCCAGTACTTC.

This clonotype was counted between two and nine times. The gene calls are TRBV18 and TRBJ2-5; tentative D call: TRBD1 (6 bases). Trimming cost V 5 bases and J 4 bases, with 14 bases left between them. The CDR3 runs 14 residues. CDR1 is KGHSH, CDR2 LQKENI, per germline. CDR3 protein: CASSNTGFRETQYF. For the CDR3, the DNA is TGTGCCAGCTCAAACACAGGGTTTCGAGAGACCCAGTACTTC.

The J gene is TRBJ2-7, the V gene TRBV5-1, with no clear D. Germline values: CDR1 SGHRS, CDR2 YFSETQ. The CDR3 contains 13 residues. The ends were cut back, 1 base at V and 5 bases at J, with 10 bases in the middle. Here the CDR3 reads CASSLIVGNEQYF. CDR3 DNA sequence: TGCGCCAGCAGCTTGATTGTGGGCAACGAGCAGTACTTC.

This chain joins TRBV29-1 and TRBJ2-1; D unclear. This CDR3 contains 14 residues. The V end lost 3 bases, the J end lost 0 bases, and 9 bases lay between the germline ends. Germline CDR1 reads SQVTM; CDR2 reads ANQGSEA. The CDR3 is CSVEGAGSYNEQFF. In nucleotides, the CDR3 is TGCAGCGTTGAGGGCGCCGGCTCCTACAATGAGCAGTTCTTC.

Many counts were recorded for this clonotype. The chain has TRBV6-6 and TRBJ2-2; D possibly corresponds to TRBD2 (6 bases). This CDR3 has 16 amino acids. Trimming shortened V by 2 bases and J by 4 bases, and 14 bases separated the two germline ends. The germline V gene encodes CDR1 MNHNY and CDR2 SVGAGI (reference sequence). CDR3 nucleotides: TGTGCCAGCAGTTACCCCAACGTCGGGGGCACCGGGGAGCTGTTTTTT. It codes for CASSYPNVGGTGELFF.

This clonotype was recorded at least ten times. The rearrangement links TRBV20-1 to TRBJ2-3; TRBD2 agrees at 8 bases. Trimming cost V 1 base and J 0 bases; bases outside gene matches: 15. The germline V gene encodes CDR1 DFQATT and CDR2 SNEGSKA (reference sequence). The CDR3 has 19 amino acids. This CDR3 is CSARVGKIIAGSSTDTQYF. In DNA, the CDR3 is TGCAGTGCTAGAGTTGGGAAGATTATAGCGGGATCTAGCACAGATACGCAGTATTTT.

This clonotype was seen more than once but under ten times. The V gene is TRBV20-1, the J gene TRBJ1-4; D unclear. Trimming shortened V by 3 bases and J by 5 bases, and 7 bases separated the two germline ends. The CDR3 has 12 amino acids. The germline gives CDR1 DFQATT, CDR2 SNEGSKA (reference sequence). Here the CDR3 DNA reads TGCAGTGCTAGCGGCGGGAATGAAAAACTGTTTTTT. It encodes CSASGGNEKLFF.

This chain links TRBV5-1 with TRBJ1-3; no clear D. V was trimmed by 0 bases and J by 5 bases, leaving 12 bases between them. The CDR3 consists of 15 residues. Germline V gene sequence: CDR1 SGHRS, CDR2 YFSETQ. Written as DNA, the CDR3 is TGCGCCAGCAGCTTGGAGTTTTCCCCTAGAAACACCATATATTTT. Translating gives CASSLEFSPRNTIYF.

In its sample, this clonotype was seen a few times. The V gene is TRBV5-1, the J gene TRBJ2-5, with 8 bases that match TRBD1. Germline CDR1 and CDR2: SGHRS and YFSETQ. V shed 7 bases, J shed 2 bases, and the junction held 7 bases outside the gene matches. The CDR3 extends over 14 amino acids. The CDR3 is CASRLGTGQETQYF. CDR3 bases: TGCGCCAGCCGCCTGGGGACAGGACAAGAGACCCAGTACTTC. The whole variable domain, remainder taken from reference TRBV5-1 and TRBJ2-5, is KAGVTQTPRYLIKTRGQQVTLSCSPISGHRSVSWYQQTPGQGLQFLFEYFSETQRNKGNFPGRFSGRQFSNSRSEMNVSTLELGDSALYLCASRLGTGQETQYFGPGTRLLVL.

The sample holds a few counts of this clonotype. This chain uses TRBV5-1 with TRBJ1-2, with 10 bases identical to TRBD1. Losses at the gene ends were 4 bases for V and 2 bases for J; bases not matched to a gene: 2. Germline V gives CDR1 SGHRS, CDR2 YFSETQ. CDR3 size: 14 residues. CDR3 region: CASSQGQGNYGYTF. CDR3 DNA: TGCGCCAGCAGCCAGGGACAGGGGAACTATGGCTACACCTTC.

The chain uses TRBV5-6 and TRBJ2-5, with 11 bases identical to TRBD2. Unmatched junction bases numbered 5, after V lost 2 bases and J lost 5 bases. The CDR3 covers 15 residues. The germline V gene encodes CDR1 SGHDT and CDR2 YYEEEE. The DNA for the CDR3 is TGTGCCAGCAGCTTTACGGGACTAGCGGTGGAGACCCAGTACTTC. Translated: CASSFTGLAVETQYF.

This clonotype is labeled medium-sized. For the CDR3, the DNA is TGTGCCAGCAGCGTAGGGGCGAATTCACCCCTCCACTTT. Its translation is CASSVGANSPLHF. The chain employs TRBV9 and TRBJ1-6, with D unresolved. V was shortened by 0 bases and J by 7 bases, with 5 bases between the two germline ends. The CDR3 runs to 13 residues. Germline V gene data show CDR1 as SGDLS and CDR2 as YYNGEE.